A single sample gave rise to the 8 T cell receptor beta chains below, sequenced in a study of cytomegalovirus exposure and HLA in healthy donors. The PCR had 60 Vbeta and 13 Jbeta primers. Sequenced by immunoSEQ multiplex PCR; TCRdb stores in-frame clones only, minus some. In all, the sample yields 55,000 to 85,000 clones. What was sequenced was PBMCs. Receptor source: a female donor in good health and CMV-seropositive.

DNA of the CDR3: TGTGCCAGCTCGGGACAGGGGATCACTGAAGCTTTCTTT. This sequence encodes CASSGQGITEAFF. This chain uses TRBV6-5 with TRBJ1-1; TRBD1 matches 10 bases. V shed 8 bases and J 4 bases; nucleotides not matched to a gene: 4. The germline CDR1 and CDR2 sequences are MNHEY and SVGAGI. There are 13 residues in the CDR3.

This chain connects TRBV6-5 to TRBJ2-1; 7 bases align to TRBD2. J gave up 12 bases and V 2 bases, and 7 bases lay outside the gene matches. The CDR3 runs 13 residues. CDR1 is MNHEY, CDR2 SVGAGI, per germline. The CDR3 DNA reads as TGTGCCAGCAGTTACGGAGGCGGGAGCGGGCAGTTCTTC. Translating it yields CASSYGGGSGQFF.

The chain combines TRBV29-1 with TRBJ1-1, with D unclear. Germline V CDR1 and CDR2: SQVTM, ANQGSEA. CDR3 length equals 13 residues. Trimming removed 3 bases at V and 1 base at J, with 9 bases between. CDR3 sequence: CSVDSQANTEAFF. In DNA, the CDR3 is TGCAGCGTTGATTCGCAGGCGAACACTGAAGCTTTCTTT.

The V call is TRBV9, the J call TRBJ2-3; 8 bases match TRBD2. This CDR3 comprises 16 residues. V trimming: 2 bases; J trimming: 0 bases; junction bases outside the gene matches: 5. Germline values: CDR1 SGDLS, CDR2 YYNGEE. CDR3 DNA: TGTGCCAGCAGCGTCGATTCTAGCGGGAGCACAGATACGCAGTATTTT. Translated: CASSVDSSGSTDTQYF.

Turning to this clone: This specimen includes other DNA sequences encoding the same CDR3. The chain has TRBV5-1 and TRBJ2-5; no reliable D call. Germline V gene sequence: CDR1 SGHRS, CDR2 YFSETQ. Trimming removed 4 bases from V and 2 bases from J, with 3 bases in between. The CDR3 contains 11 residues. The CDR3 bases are TGCGCCAGCAGCCTACAAGAGACCCAGTACTTC. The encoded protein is CASSLQETQYF.

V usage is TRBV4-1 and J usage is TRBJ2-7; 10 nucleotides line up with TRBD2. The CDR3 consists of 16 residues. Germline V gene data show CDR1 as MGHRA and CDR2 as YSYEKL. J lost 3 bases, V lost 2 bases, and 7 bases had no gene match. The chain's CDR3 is CASSQPTSGTFYEQYF. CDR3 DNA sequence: TGCGCCAGCAGCCAACCCACTAGCGGGACCTTCTACGAGCAGTACTTC.

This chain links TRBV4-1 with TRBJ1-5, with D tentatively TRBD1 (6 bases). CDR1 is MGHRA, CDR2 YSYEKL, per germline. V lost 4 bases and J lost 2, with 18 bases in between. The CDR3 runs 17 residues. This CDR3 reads CASSLGFFRQGNQPQHF. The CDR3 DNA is TGCGCCAGCAGCCTCGGATTTTTTCGACAGGGCAATCAGCCCCAGCATTTT.

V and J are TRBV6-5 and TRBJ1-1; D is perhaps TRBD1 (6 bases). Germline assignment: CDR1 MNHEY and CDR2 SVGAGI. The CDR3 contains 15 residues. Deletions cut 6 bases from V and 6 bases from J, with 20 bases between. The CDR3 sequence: CASSPQGTRAPEAFF. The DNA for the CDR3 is TGTGCCAGCAGCCCCCAGGGGACGCGGGCCCCTGAAGCTTTCTTT.